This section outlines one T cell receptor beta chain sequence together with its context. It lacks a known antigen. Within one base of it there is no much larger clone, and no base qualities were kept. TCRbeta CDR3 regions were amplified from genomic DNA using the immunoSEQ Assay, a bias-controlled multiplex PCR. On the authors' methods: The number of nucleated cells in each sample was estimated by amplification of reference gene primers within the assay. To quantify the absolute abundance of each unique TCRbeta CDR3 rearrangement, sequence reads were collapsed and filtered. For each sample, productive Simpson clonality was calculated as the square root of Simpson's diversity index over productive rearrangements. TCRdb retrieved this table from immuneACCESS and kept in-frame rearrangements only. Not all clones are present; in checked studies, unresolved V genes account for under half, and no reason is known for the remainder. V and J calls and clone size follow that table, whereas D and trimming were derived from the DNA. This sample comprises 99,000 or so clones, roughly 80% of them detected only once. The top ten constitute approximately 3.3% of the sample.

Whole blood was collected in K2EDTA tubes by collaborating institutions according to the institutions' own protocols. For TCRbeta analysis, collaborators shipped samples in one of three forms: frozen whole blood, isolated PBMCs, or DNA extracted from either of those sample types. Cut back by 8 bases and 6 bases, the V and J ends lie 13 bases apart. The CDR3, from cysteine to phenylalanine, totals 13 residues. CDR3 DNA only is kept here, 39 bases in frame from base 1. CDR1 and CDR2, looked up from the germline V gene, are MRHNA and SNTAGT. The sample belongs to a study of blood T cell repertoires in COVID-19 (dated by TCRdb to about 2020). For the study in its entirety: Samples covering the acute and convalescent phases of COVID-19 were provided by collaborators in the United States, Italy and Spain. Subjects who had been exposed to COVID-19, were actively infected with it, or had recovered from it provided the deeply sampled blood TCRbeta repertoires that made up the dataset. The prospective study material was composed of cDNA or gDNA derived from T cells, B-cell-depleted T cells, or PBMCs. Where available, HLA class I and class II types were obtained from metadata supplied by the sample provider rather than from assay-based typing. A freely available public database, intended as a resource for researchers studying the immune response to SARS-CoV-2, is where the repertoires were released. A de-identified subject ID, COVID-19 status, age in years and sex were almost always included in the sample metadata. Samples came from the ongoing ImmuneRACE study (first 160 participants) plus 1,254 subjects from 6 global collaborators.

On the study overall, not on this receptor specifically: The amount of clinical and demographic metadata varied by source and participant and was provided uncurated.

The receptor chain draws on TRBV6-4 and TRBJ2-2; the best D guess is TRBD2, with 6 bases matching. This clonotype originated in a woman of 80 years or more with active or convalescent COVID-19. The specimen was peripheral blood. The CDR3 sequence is CASRQGEAGELFF. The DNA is TGTGCCAGCCGGCAAGGGGAGGCCGGGGAGCTGTTTTTT.